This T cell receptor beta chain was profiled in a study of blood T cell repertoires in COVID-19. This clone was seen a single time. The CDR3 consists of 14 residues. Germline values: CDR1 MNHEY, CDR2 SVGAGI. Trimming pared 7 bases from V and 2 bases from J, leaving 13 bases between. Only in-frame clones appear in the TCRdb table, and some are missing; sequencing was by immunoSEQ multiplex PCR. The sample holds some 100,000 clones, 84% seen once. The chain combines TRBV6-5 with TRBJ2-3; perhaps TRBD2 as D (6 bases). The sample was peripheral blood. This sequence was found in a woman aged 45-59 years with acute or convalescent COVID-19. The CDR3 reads CASTGDPFTDTQYF. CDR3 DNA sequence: TGTGCCAGCACGGGAGACCCCTTCACAGATACGCAGTATTTT.